This T cell receptor beta chain was recovered during a study of T cells expressing NK-cell markers. Study as a whole: Eight donors were sequenced, of whom seven were HCMV-seropositive, while the remaining one was HCMV-seronegative.

TCRdb re-called the 5' RACE reads; one entry per CDR3 protein, DNA not given. Its listing shows hundreds of thousands of distinct CDR3 sequences. Whole-study findings and limits: NKG2C+ dominant clonotypes from 6 or 7 donors made up about 1.0-7.5% of CD8+ T cells.

Remarks on this clonotype: Its antigen remains unknown.

The CDR3 is 15 residues long. Germline assignment: CDR1 SNHLY and CDR2 FYNNEI. This clonotype originated in a man aged 18 to 69 in good health. Input material: blood T cells: a sorted CD56 or NKG2C T cell subset, CD4+ or CD8+ T cells, or bulk PBMC T cells (not recorded which). The J gene is TRBJ1-4, the V gene TRBV2; TCRdb indicates TRBD1, and absent DNA this call remains unverified. CDR3 sequence reads: CASIETGLTQEKLFF.